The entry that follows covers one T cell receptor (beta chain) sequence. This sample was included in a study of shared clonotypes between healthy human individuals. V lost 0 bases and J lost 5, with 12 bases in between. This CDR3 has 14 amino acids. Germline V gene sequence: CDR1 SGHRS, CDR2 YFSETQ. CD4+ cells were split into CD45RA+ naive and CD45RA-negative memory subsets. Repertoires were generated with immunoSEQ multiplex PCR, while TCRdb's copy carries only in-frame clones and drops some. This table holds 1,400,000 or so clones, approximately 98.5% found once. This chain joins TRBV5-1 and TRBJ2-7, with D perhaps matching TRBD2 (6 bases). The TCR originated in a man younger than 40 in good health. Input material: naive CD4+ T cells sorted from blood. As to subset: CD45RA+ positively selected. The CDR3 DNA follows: TGCGCCAGCAGCTTGGTGGTGCGGGAAAACGAGCAGTACTTC. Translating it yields CASSLVVRENEQYF.